This T cell receptor beta chain appears in the sequencing data of a study of blood T cells in healthy people across ages. Sample-barcoded 5' priming and a J-beta primer mix drove a second PCR of about 6 to 12 cycles. MiXCR, applied by TCRdb to the 5' RACE reads, yields one record per CDR3 protein. The sample includes 780,000 or so distinct CDR3 sequences, roughly 25% seen only once; the top ten take approximately 3.7%. This clonotype has only a few counts. CDR3 length equals 13 residues. Trimming left V 8 bases short and J 5 bases short, with 14 bases between. Germline assignment: CDR1 MGHRA and CDR2 YSYEKL. This sample was shared with a second study, whose subject was T cells of mothers and their children.

Sequenced input: blood. This sequence was found in a boy between 10 and 17 years old in good health. V and J are TRBV4-1 and TRBJ2-3; D might be TRBD2 (7 bases). In DNA, the CDR3 is TGCGCCAGCTTGGGGGGGGCAGGAGATACGCAGTATTTT. Translating gives CASLGGAGDTQYF.